The clone carrying this TCR beta chain has ten or more counts. Its antigen is unidentified. The PBMCs were taken from approximately 9 ml of fresh peripheral blood. The germline V gene encodes CDR1 SNHLY and CDR2 FYNNEI. V shed 3 bases and J 3 bases; nucleotides not matched to a gene: 4. This CDR3 region has 16 residues. The data derive from a study of T cells in Graves' hyperthyroidism and ophthalmopathy. Findings and limits, study-wide: In simple terms, a model built on 13 V-J features told ophthalmopathy apart from stable hyperthyroidism. Blood held most thyroid clonotypes expanded above 0.001 frequency.

The investigators amplified TCR beta CDR3 regions from RNA transcripts. HTBI primers were the set used in a first-round RT-PCR of the TCR CDR3. TCRdb analysed the multiplex PCR reads with MiXCR anew, one entry per CDR3 protein. The profile shows about half a million distinct CDR3 sequences, about 16% of them singletons. The sequencing sample was made of blood. The V gene is TRBV2, the J gene TRBJ2-4; TRBD2 aligns across 11 bases. The clonotype originates from a woman between 25 and 40 years old with Graves' ophthalmopathy. CDR3 in DNA: TGTGCCAGCAGTGAGGTGGGACTAGCGGTCAAAAACATTCAGTACTTC. Protein product: CASSEVGLAVKNIQYF.